This entry is about one TCR beta chain. Its antigen is as yet unknown. 13 Jbeta primers and 60 Vbeta primers were used for the PCR. TCRdb keeps only in-frame clones here, not all; method: immunoSEQ multiplex PCR. The data hold fewer than 250,000 clones, with about 84% observed a single time. The sample belongs to a study of cytomegalovirus exposure and HLA in healthy donors. Overall study findings and caveats: It was in a later analysis that TCR association rates were seen to vary by HLA locus, highest for DRB1 and lowest for HLA-C. CMV serostatus stood as the only immune exposure information on hand.

There are 13 residues in the CDR3. V was shortened by 4 bases and J by 6 bases, with 11 bases between the two germline ends. Germline values: CDR1 SGHKS, CDR2 YYEKEE (reference sequence). The chain uses TRBV5-5 and TRBJ1-5, with D unclear. Material: PBMCs. The source of this sequence is a woman aged 25 to 39 in good health and CMV-seropositive. The CDR3 nucleotides read TGTGCCAGCAGCCCGGTTCCCTCTCAGCCCCAGCATTTT. It translates to CASSPVPSQPQHF.